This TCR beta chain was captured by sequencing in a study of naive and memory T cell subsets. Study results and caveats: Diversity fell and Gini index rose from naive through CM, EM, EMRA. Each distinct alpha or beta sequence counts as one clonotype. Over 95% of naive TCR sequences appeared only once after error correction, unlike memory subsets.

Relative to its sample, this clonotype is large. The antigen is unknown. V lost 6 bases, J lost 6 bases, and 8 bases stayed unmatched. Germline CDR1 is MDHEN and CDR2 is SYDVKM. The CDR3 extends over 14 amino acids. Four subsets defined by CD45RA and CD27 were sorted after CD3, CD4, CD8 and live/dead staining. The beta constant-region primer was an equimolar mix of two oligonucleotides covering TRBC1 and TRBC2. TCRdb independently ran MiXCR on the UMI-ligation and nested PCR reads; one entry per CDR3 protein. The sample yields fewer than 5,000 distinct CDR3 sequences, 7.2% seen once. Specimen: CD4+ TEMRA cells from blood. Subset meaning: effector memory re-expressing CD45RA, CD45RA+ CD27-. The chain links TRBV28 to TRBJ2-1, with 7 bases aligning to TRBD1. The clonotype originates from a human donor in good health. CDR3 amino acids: CASSPTGTLNEQFF. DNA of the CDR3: TGTGCCAGCAGCCCGACAGGGACCCTCAATGAGCAGTTCTTC.